This T cell receptor (beta chain) was retrieved from a study of CD8 T cells in Susac syndrome. Notes on this clonotype: No antigen is known for it.

The study sequenced TCR beta in blood CD8+ and CD4+ T cells. Negative isolation yielded the CD8+ and CD4+ T cells, while FACS enriched the TEMRA cells. Reverse transcription of 0.5 to 1 ug RNA was carried out with random hexamers. TCRdb analysed the immunoSEQ multiplex PCR reads with MiXCR anew, one entry per CDR3 protein. Of around 150,000 distinct CDR3 sequences listed, around 94% are singletons. General study points: It was acknowledged by the study that relatively few individuals were included in its TCR sequencing and HLA analysis.

This sequence was found in a human donor in good health. The sequencing input was CD4+ T cells from PBMCs.

The CDR3 region has the DNA TGTGCCTGGAGTGTCCCAGCTGGCGGTGGGACCCAGTACTTC. Translating it yields CAWSVPAGGGTQYF. The chain couples TRBV30 to TRBJ2-5, with no clear D. The ends were cut back, 0 bases at V and 7 bases at J, with 15 bases in the middle. The CDR3 totals 14 residues. Looked up from germline, CDR1 is GTSNPN and CDR2 is SVGIG (reference sequence).